The clone carrying this TCR beta chain appeared a few times. These data belong to a study of cytomegalovirus exposure and HLA in healthy donors. Germline V CDR1 and CDR2: SGHTA, FQGNSA. The length of the CDR3 is 15 residues. V was pared by 5 bases and J by 0 bases, with 11 bases between. Primers: 60 Vbeta forward and 13 Jbeta reverse. Libraries were prepared by immunoSEQ multiplex PCR; TCRdb keeps only in-frame clonotypes and omits some of them. Counted here are 130,000 to 150,000 clones, over 70% occurring once; the ten biggest clones make up about 6.9%. The V call is TRBV7-2, the J call TRBJ2-4, with TRBD2 as a possible D gene (6 bases). Source material: PBMCs. This clonotype was sampled from a woman aged 40-49 years in good health and CMV-seropositive. The CDR3 region has the DNA TGTGCCAGCAGCCCATCGGGGGTAGCCAAAAACATTCAGTACTTC. It specifies CASSPSGVAKNIQYF.